This TCR beta chain was recovered during a study of blood T cell repertoires in COVID-19. Background on the study: Material from acute and convalescent COVID-19 was sourced from the United States, Italy and Spain. In each case, the material was cDNA or gDNA derived from T cells, B-cell-depleted T cells, or PBMCs.

How the authors handled the data: Estimated nucleated cell counts came from reference gene primer amplification. Generated by immunoSEQ multiplex PCR, the TCRdb table keeps only in-frame clones and is missing some. V and J calls and clone size are copied from that table; D and trimming were computed from the DNA. The table lists tens of thousands of clones, over 80% of them singletons, with 2% to 2.5% in the top ten. Germline lookup yields CDR1 MGHRA and CDR2 YSYEKL. The CDR3 contains 14 residues. V lost 1 base and J lost 2, with 9 bases in between. Enrollment of patients from Seattle took place during active infection, with longitudinal follow-up.

V gene TRBV4-1 combines with J gene TRBJ2-7; possible D gene TRBD2, 5 bases. What was sequenced was peripheral blood. The sequence was obtained from a woman of 80 years or more with COVID-19, enrolled during active disease. CDR3 DNA sequence: TGCGCCAGCAGCCAAGCCGCGCGGGCCTACGAGCAGTACTTC. It encodes CASSQAARAYEQYF.